This TCR beta chain was retrieved from a study of cytomegalovirus exposure and HLA in healthy donors. Notes on the study in general: Follow-up analysis later connected one missense variant in DCLRE1C with trimming of TCR beta V- and J-genes.

PCR was performed using 60 Vbeta and 13 Jbeta primers. Sequencing was performed with immunoSEQ multiplex PCR; in TCRdb, only in-frame clones are kept and a portion is missing. The sample lists 140,000 to 150,000 clones; approximately 57% were seen once. As for this clone: Antigen: not known.

The germline V and J ends were trimmed by 1 base and 10 bases, with 10 bases remaining between them. Germline assignment: CDR1 SGHVS and CDR2 FNYEAQ. The CDR3 is 12 amino acids. V usage is TRBV7-6 and J usage is TRBJ1-1; D not certain. Sequencing input: PBMCs. The TCR originated in a male donor in good health and CMV-seronegative. CDR3 in DNA: TGTGCCAGCAGCTTAGAAGGGAGTGCAGCTTTCTTT. Amino acids: CASSLEGSAAFF.